In its sample, the clone carrying this T cell receptor (beta chain) was seen a few times. The antigen is unknown. V lost 7 bases to trimming and J lost 6 bases; unmatched junction nucleotides: 8. Per germline, CDR1 SNHLY and CDR2 FYNNEI. This CDR3 is built from 14 residues. The sample originates from a study of molecular identifiers for immune sequencing clone quantification. Whole-study findings and limits: The sizes of highly expanded clones could be underestimated when identical TCR molecules share a barcode.

Preparation of naive CD8 libraries involved roughly 17,000 to 1,000,000 sorted cells and 10%, 30% or 50% RNA. The authors built bulk TCR libraries by previously described methods with listed TCR primers. TCRdb recomputed calls from the PCR reads with MiXCR, one row per CDR3 protein. Here the sample spans 68,000 or so distinct CDR3 sequences, 15% to 20% being singletons. V is TRBV2 and J is TRBJ2-1; 8 bases are a match to TRBD1. Sample: naive CD8+ T cells from blood, with Jurkat cell RNA spiked in. Subset meaning: FACS-sorted CD8+CD4-CCR7+CD45RA+ naive T cells. This clonotype originated in a human donor in good health. Some libraries in this study had Jurkat cell RNA spiked in. Here the CDR3 DNA reads TGTGCCAGCACTACCGGACAGGGAGGCAATGAGCAGTTCTTC. Its protein product is CASTTGQGGNEQFF.